A selection of T cell receptor beta chains follows, all from one sample in a study of glioma-infiltrating T cells after dendritic cell vaccination. Profiling relied on immunoSEQ multiplex PCR, and the TCRdb table lists in-frame clones only, not all of them. The sample records 80,000 to 95,000 clones, 85% being singletons. The sample was blood, taken after dendritic cell vaccination. Receptor source: a human donor with glioblastoma. CDR3s leave out the opening cysteine and the closing phenylalanine or tryptophan. Some rows have no size entry. The others give once, few or many, or a class for an expanded clone.

clone size	V gene	J gene	CDR3 protein
few	TRBV20-1	TRBJ1-1	SAMSAEAF
-	TRBV7-6	TRBJ1-2	ASSLGQGPNYGYT
-	TRBV19	TRBJ2-2	ASKGTGVNTGELF
-	TRBV18	TRBJ1-4	ASSTTATNEKLF
few	TRBV15	TRBJ2-3	ATSRGPSANTDTQY
-	TRBV6-5	TRBJ1-6	ASSYSGGDNSPLH
-	TRBV9	TRBJ2-3	ASSLVVSGTDTQY
-	TRBV7-7	TRBJ2-1	ASSPRGSFYNEQF
-	TRBV19	TRBJ2-3	ASRTQGGHTDTQY
-	TRBV7-6	TRBJ2-1	ASSPQAPGAGNEQF
-	TRBV2	TRBJ1-1	ASRERTDVAF
-	TRBV28	TRBJ2-7	ASSFGGRVEQY
-	TRBV5-4	TRBJ1-2	ASSRTGDGYT
few	TRBV2	TRBJ1-2	ASSPDRGFDYGYT
few	TRBV7-2	TRBJ1-4	ASRRSPGVNEKLF
-	TRBV4-1	TRBJ2-1	ASSQERTGKQF
-	TRBV6-5	TRBJ1-1	ASSRNRGSITEAF
-	TRBV5-6	-	AREKRDTSYEQY
-	TRBV9	TRBJ2-5	ASSARLAGDQETQY
-	TRBV4-1	TRBJ2-1	ASSQGRGGSRLNEQF
-	TRBV7-8	TRBJ1-4	ASSLGTGTGNNEKLF
once	TRBV7-2	TRBJ2-5	ASSYGLAGGWETQY
-	TRBV6-5	TRBJ1-5	ASSRGTGRSQPQH
-	TRBV5-4	TRBJ1-1	ASSSQLAGRTEAF
-	TRBV2	TRBJ2-1	ASRAGLAGAEF
-	TRBV19	TRBJ1-2	ASTRDHYGYT
-	TRBV7-2	TRBJ1-2	ASSLRGAYGYT
-	TRBV7-2	TRBJ1-1	ASSLDPAVNTEAF
-	TRBV7-2	TRBJ2-7	ASSLFGSSYEQY
-	TRBV6-5	TRBJ2-7	ASSNSAGDPYEQY
-	TRBV21-1	TRBJ2-7	ASWVGTGGLREQY